This T cell receptor (beta chain) emerged from a study of T-cell reconstitution after alpha-beta-depleted transplantation in children. Study findings and constraints: Several hundred expanded graft clones reportedly were the source of alpha-beta T cells about two months after transplant. The study traced high day-60 TCRbeta diversity in some patients to surviving recipient T cells and thymic progenitors. At one year after transplant, newly produced T cells mostly accounted for T-cell counts and diversity.

Unique molecular identifiers tagged the TCRbeta library. MiXCR was run by TCRdb on the PCR reads, yielding one entry per CDR3 protein. The sample records roughly 160,000 distinct CDR3 sequences, approximately 10% being singletons. In its sample, this clonotype was seen many times. The antigen is unknown. Germline-derived CDR1 and CDR2 are SEHNR and FQNEAQ (reference sequence). The CDR3 is 16 amino acids. The V and J ends lost 5 bases and 4 bases respectively, with 20 bases between them. The sample was PBMCs, taken before TCRalphabeta/CD19-depleted stem cell transplant. This clonotype originated in a boy aged 2 to 9 with acute myeloid leukemia, due to receive a stem cell transplant. This chain connects TRBV7-9 to TRBJ1-2; D unresolved. The CDR3 coding sequence is TGTGCCAGCAGCGTCCAGTTCGGGGTTGGTGGCTATGGCTACACCTTC. It codes for CASSVQFGVGGYGYTF. The entire variable domain, with the rest obtained from reference TRBV7-9 and TRBJ1-2, is as follows: DTGVSQNPRHKITKRGQNVTFRCDPISEHNRLYWYRQTLGQGPEFLTYFQNEAQLEKSRLLSDRFSAERPKGSFSTLEIQRTEQGDSAMYLCASSVQFGVGGYGYTFGSGTRLTVV.